The clone carrying this TCR beta chain was recorded a few times. This sample was included in a study of control samples from healthy donors and cancer patients. V was shortened by 3 bases and J by 2 bases, with 6 bases between the two germline ends. In germline, CDR1 is MRHNA, CDR2 SNTAGT. This CDR3 is 13 amino acids long. TCRdb's table, derived via immunoSEQ multiplex PCR, lists solely in-frame clones and lacks some. The repertoire includes 100,000 to 150,000 clones, roughly 92% of them detected once, and 4.5% to 7% sits in the top ten. The receptor's source is a man aged 18 to 29 in good health. The genes are TRBV6-4 and TRBJ2-3; D is uncertain. Sequenced sample: blood. The DNA of the CDR3 is TGTGCCAGCAGTGATAGGGTCACAGATACGCAGTATTTT. It specifies CASSDRVTDTQYF.